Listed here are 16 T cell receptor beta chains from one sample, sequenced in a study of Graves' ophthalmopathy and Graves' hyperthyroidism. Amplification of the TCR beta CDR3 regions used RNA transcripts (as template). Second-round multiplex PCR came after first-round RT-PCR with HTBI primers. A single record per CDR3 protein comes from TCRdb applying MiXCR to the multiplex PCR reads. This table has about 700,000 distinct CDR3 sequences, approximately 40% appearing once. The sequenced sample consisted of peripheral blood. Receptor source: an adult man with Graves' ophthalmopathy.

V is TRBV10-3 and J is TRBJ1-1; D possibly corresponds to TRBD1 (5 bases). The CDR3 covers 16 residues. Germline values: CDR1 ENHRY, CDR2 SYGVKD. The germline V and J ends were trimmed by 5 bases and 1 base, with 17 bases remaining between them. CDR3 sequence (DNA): TGTGCCATCAGTCCCGGGACCGAAATACCGAACACTGAAGCTTTCTTT. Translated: CAISPGTEIPNTEAFF.

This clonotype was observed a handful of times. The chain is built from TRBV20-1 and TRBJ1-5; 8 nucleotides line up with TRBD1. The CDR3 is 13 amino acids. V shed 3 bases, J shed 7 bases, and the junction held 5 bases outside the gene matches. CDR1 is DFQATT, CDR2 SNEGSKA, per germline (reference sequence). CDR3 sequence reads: CSASDRGPQPQHF. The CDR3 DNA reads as TGCAGTGCTAGCGACAGGGGCCCCCAGCCCCAGCATTTT.

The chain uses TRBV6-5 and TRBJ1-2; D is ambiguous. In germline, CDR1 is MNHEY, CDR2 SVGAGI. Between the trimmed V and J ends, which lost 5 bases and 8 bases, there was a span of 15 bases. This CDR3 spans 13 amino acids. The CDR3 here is CASSDSRFEGYTF. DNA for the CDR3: TGTGCCAGCAGTGATTCTCGGTTTGAAGGCTACACCTTC.

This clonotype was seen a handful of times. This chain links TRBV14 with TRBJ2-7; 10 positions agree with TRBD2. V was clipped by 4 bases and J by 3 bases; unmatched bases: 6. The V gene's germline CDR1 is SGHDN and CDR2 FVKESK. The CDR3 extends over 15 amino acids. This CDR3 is CASSRGLAKDYEQYF. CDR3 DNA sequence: TGTGCCAGCAGCCGGGGACTAGCGAAGGACTACGAGCAGTACTTC.

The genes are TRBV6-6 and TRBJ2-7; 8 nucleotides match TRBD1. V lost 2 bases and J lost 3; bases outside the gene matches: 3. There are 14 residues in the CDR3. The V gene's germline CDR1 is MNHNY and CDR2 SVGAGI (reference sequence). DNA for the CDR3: TGTGCCAGCAGTTACCTGACAGGGGACTACGAGCAGTACTTC. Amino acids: CASSYLTGDYEQYF.

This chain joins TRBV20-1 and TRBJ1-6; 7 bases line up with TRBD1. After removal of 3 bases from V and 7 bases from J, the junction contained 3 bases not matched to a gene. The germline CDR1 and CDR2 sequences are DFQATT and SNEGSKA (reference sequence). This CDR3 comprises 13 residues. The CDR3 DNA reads TGCAGTGCTAGCGCGACAGGGAATTCACCCCTCCACTTT. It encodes CSASATGNSPLHF.

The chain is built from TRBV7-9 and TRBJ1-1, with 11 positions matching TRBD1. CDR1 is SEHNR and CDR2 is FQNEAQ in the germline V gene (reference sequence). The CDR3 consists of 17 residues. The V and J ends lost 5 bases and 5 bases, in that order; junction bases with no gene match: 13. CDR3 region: CASSRTGGAGMGTEAFF. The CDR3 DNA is TGTGCCAGCAGCCGGACAGGGGGCGCAGGGATGGGTACTGAAGCTTTCTTT.

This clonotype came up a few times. The CDR3 loop is CASSWGAGDSNQPQHF. The CDR3 coding sequence is TGTGCCAGCAGCTGGGGTGCTGGGGACAGTAATCAGCCCCAGCATTTT. The V call is TRBV5-5, the J call TRBJ1-5; 7 bases map to TRBD1. Per the germline V gene, CDR1 is SGHKS and CDR2 is YYEKEE (reference sequence). CDR3 length equals 16 residues. The ends lost 3 bases at V and 4 bases at J; junction bases unmatched: 10.

DNA for the CDR3: TGTGCCATCAGTGCACAGGGGGCGTCCGGAAACACCATATATTTT. This gives the protein CAISAQGASGNTIYF. J is TRBJ1-3 and V is TRBV10-3; 9 positions agree with TRBD1. This CDR3 comprises 15 residues. Germline lookup yields CDR1 ENHRY and CDR2 SYGVKD. The ends lost 4 bases at V and 4 bases at J; junction bases unmatched: 5.

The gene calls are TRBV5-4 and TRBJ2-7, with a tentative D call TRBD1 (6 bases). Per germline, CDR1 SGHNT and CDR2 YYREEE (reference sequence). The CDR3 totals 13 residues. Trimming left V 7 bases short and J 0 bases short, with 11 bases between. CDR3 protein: CASSGTNSYEQYF. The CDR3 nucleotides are TGTGCCAGCTCCGGGACAAACTCCTACGAGCAGTACTTC.

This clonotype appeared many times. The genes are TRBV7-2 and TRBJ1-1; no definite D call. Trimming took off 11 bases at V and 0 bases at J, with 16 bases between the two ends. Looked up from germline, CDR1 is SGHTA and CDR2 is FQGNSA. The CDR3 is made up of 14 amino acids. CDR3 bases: TGTGCCTCCCTAAGCGGCCCTTTGAACACTGAAGCTTTCTTT. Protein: CASLSGPLNTEAFF.

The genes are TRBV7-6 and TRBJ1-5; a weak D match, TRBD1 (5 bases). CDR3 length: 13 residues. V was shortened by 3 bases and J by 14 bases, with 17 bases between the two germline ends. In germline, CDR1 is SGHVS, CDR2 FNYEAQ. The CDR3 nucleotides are TGTGCCAGCAGCTTCGGGACGGGCCCCGCCGAGCATTTT. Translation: CASSFGTGPAEHF.

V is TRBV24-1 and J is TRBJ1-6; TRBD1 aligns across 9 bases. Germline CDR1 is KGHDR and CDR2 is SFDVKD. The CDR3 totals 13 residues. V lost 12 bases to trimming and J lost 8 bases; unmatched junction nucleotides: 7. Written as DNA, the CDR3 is TGTGCCTGGACCCGGGACAGGGATTCACCCCTCCACTTT. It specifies CAWTRDRDSPLHF.

The CDR3 DNA reads TGTGCCAGCAGCTTCGGAGCAGGACTAGCGGAGGGAAACACCGGGGAGCTGTTTTTT. It is translated as CASSFGAGLAEGNTGELFF. The V call is TRBV7-6, the J call TRBJ2-2, with 10 bases identical to TRBD2. This CDR3 is 19 amino acids long. The V gene's germline CDR1 is SGHVS and CDR2 FNYEAQ. The V gene end was trimmed by 3 bases and the J gene end by 2 bases; junction bases not matched to a gene: 12.

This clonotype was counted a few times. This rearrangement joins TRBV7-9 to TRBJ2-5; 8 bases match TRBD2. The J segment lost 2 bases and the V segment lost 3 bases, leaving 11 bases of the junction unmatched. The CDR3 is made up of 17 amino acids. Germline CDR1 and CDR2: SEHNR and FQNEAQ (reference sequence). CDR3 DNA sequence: TGTGCCAGCAGCTTGGCTTTTGCGGGAGGTCTACAAGAGACCCAGTACTTC. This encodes CASSLAFAGGLQETQYF.

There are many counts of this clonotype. In nucleotides, the CDR3 is TGTGCCAGCAGCTTAATGGCGAGCTATGGCTACACCTTC. This translates into CASSLMASYGYTF. The chain joins TRBV7-2 to TRBJ1-2, with D unresolved. The V gene's germline CDR1 is SGHTA and CDR2 FQGNSA. The CDR3 extends over 13 amino acids. Trimming removed 2 bases from V and 4 bases from J, with 8 bases in between.